This is a list of T cell receptor beta chains from one sample in a study of Graves' ophthalmopathy and Graves' hyperthyroidism. TCRdb processed the multiplex PCR reads anew with MiXCR; each CDR3 protein has one entry. The repertoire consists of about 550,000 distinct CDR3 sequences, with about 35% occurring once and the leading ten covering over 3.5%. Material for sequencing was peripheral blood or thyroid tissue (not recorded which). These receptors were collected from an adult man with Graves' hyperthyroidism. The CDR3 runs from the conserved cysteine through the conserved F or W. The D gene is left open where the match is weak. Some rows have no size entry. The others give once, few or many, or a class for an expanded clone.

CASSVGDEANVLTF,TGTGCCAGCAGCGTAGGGGATGAGGCCAACGTCCTGACTTTC,once,TRBJ2-6,NA,TRBV7-4,14
CASSLGRAPNEKLFF,TGTGCCAGCAGCTTGGGCAGAGCACCTAATGAAAAACTGTTTTTT,many,TRBJ1-4,NA,TRBV5-6,15
CASWGQLNTEAFF,TGTGCCAGCTGGGGACAGCTGAACACTGAAGCTTTCTTT,NA,TRBJ1-1,TRBD1,TRBV2,13
CSLRQGAGDTQYF,TGCAGCCTCAGACAGGGAGCAGGGGATACGCAGTATTTT,NA,TRBJ2-3,TRBD1,TRBV29-1,13
CASSFRWTENTGELFF,TGTGCCAGCAGCTTCCGGTGGACAGAGAACACCGGGGAGCTGTTTTTT,few,TRBJ2-2,NA,TRBV7-9,16
CASSQDRLTRRSYEQYF,TGTGCCAGCAGCCAAGACCGGTTGACCCGCCGCTCCTACGAGCAGTACTTC,NA,TRBJ2-7,NA,TRBV14,17
CASSARGENTEAFF,TGCGCCAGCAGCGCGCGAGGGGAGAACACTGAAGCTTTCTTT,few,TRBJ1-1,NA,TRBV5-1,14
CSVEARVDTGAFF,TGCAGCGTTGAAGCCAGGGTAGACACTGGAGCTTTCTTT,NA,TRBJ1-1,NA,TRBV29-1,13
CAISEPTTRPKNTGELFF,TGTGCCATCAGTGAGCCCACGACTAGACCTAAGAACACCGGGGAGCTGTTTTTT,many,TRBJ2-2,NA,TRBV10-3,18
CASSTYRGVTDTQYF,TGTGCCAGCAGCACCTACAGGGGAGTCACAGATACGCAGTATTTT,few,TRBJ2-3,TRBD1,TRBV7-9,15
CASSFGTDDQETQYF,TGTGCCAGCAGCTTCGGGACAGACGATCAAGAGACCCAGTACTTC,NA,TRBJ2-5,TRBD1,TRBV7-3,15
CASSEWGTGELFF,TGTGCCAGCAGTGAATGGGGGACCGGGGAGCTGTTTTTT,many,TRBJ2-2,NA,TRBV25-1,13
CASSQGGGEKLFF,TGCGCCAGCAGCCAGGGAGGTGGGGAAAAACTGTTTTTT,many,TRBJ1-4,NA,TRBV5-1,13
CASSVAGMNTGELFF,TGTGCCAGCAGCGTAGCCGGGATGAACACCGGGGAGCTGTTTTTT,NA,TRBJ2-2,NA,TRBV9,15
CASSPDRAGTGELFF,TGTGCCAGCAGCCCAGACAGGGCTGGCACCGGGGAGCTGTTTTTT,many,TRBJ2-2,TRBD1,TRBV12-3/TRBV12-4,15
CASSMMTGRNQPQHF,TGTGCCAGTAGTATGATGACAGGCCGCAATCAGCCCCAGCATTTT,many,TRBJ1-5,NA,TRBV19,15
CASSVALTESGNTIYF,TGTGCCAGCAGCGTAGCCCTGACAGAGTCTGGAAACACCATATATTTT,many,TRBJ1-3,NA,TRBV9,16
CSARLQGGNQPQHF,TGCAGTGCTAGATTACAGGGTGGCAATCAGCCCCAGCATTTT,many,TRBJ1-5,NA,TRBV20-1,14
CASSYDGGGSMNTEAFF,TGTGCCAGCAGTTACGATGGAGGAGGCTCTATGAACACTGAAGCTTTCTTT,NA,TRBJ1-1,NA,TRBV6-5,17
CASSEIGGTEAFF,TGTGCCAGCAGTGAAATAGGGGGAACTGAAGCTTTCTTT,few,TRBJ1-1,NA,TRBV2,13
CSASTVYGDEKLFF,TGCAGTGCTAGCACAGTTTACGGCGATGAAAAACTGTTTTTT,many,TRBJ1-4,NA,TRBV20-1,14
CASSQGTSDREQYF,TGTGCCAGCAGCCAAGGGACTAGCGACAGGGAGCAGTACTTC,NA,TRBJ2-7,TRBD2,TRBV25-1,14
CSVDDRGALSGYTF,TGCAGCGTTGACGACAGGGGAGCTCTTTCTGGCTACACCTTC,NA,TRBJ1-2,TRBD1,TRBV29-1,14
CAIKLGTDYEQYF,TGTGCCATTAAATTAGGGACGGATTACGAGCAGTACTTC,many,TRBJ2-7,NA,TRBV5-5,13
CASSPTPGRDIGYTF,TGTGCCAGCAGCCCGACCCCTGGACGAGATATCGGCTACACCTTC,many,TRBJ1-2,NA,TRBV6-5,15
CASSERAMNTEAFF,TGTGCCAGCAGTGAGAGGGCCATGAACACTGAAGCTTTCTTT,NA,TRBJ1-1,NA,TRBV6-1,14
CSARAQRQSNEKLFF,TGCAGTGCTAGAGCCCAGCGGCAGTCTAATGAAAAACTGTTTTTT,many,TRBJ1-4,NA,TRBV20-1,15
CASSQVMGEKLFF,TGTGCCAGCAGCCAAGTGATGGGGGAAAAACTGTTTTTT,few,TRBJ1-4,NA,TRBV3-1,13
CAIRSDRENSPLHF,TGTGCCATCAGGTCCGACAGAGAGAATTCACCCCTCCACTTT,NA,TRBJ1-6,NA,TRBV10-3,14
CSVGQGPNTEAFF,TGCAGCGTTGGGCAGGGACCGAACACTGAAGCTTTCTTT,many,TRBJ1-1,NA,TRBV29-1,13
CASSFRQGPTDTQYF,TGTGCCAGCAGCTTTAGACAGGGACCAACAGATACGCAGTATTTT,NA,TRBJ2-3,TRBD1,TRBV7-9,15
CASSLLAETYEQYF,TGTGCCAGCAGTTTATTGGCGGAGACCTACGAGCAGTACTTC,few,TRBJ2-7,NA,TRBV28,14
CATGGTSGTYNEQFF,TGTGCCACCGGGGGGACTAGCGGGACCTACAATGAGCAGTTCTTC,NA,TRBJ2-1,TRBD2,TRBV24-1,15
CASSPQADYGYTF,TGCGCCAGCAGTCCCCAAGCGGACTATGGCTACACCTTC,many,TRBJ1-2,NA,TRBV4-1,13
CASSSRLAGDNEQFF,TGTGCCAGCAGCTCCAGACTAGCGGGAGACAATGAGCAGTTCTTC,NA,TRBJ2-1,TRBD2,TRBV7-3,15
CASSLRGASAFF,TGTGCCAGCAGCCTCAGGGGGGCGAGCGCTTTCTTT,many,TRBJ1-1,TRBD1,TRBV6-5,12
CSARKDRAEPQHF,TGCAGTGCTAGAAAGGACAGGGCCGAGCCCCAGCATTTT,many,TRBJ1-5,TRBD1,TRBV20-1,13
CASSQEDRDYGYTF,TGCGCCAGCAGCCAGGAGGACAGGGACTATGGCTACACCTTC,many,TRBJ1-2,TRBD1,TRBV4-1,14
CASSTDRANEQYF,TGTGCCAGTAGTACGGACAGGGCAAACGAGCAGTACTTC,NA,TRBJ2-7,TRBD1,TRBV19,13
CASSIGPEKYEQYF,TGTGCCAGCAGTATCGGACCAGAGAAATACGAGCAGTACTTC,NA,TRBJ2-7,NA,TRBV19,14
CASSLVGSADVNQPQHF,TGTGCCAGCAGTTTAGTCGGGTCTGCGGATGTCAATCAGCCCCAGCATTTT,once,TRBJ1-5,NA,TRBV6-1,17
CASSAPGNTEAFF,TGTGCCAGCAGTGCTCCTGGGAACACTGAAGCTTTCTTT,many,TRBJ1-1,NA,TRBV25-1,13
CASSLGSGNQETQYF,TGTGCCAGCAGCTTAGGTAGCGGGAATCAAGAGACCCAGTACTTC,NA,TRBJ2-5,TRBD2,TRBV7-3,15
CSVDRGFRDGYTF,TGCAGCGTCGACAGGGGATTTCGGGATGGCTACACCTTC,NA,TRBJ1-2,TRBD1,TRBV29-1,13
CASSLAYRGRSGELFF,TGTGCCAGCAGCCTCGCTTACAGGGGGCGGAGCGGGGAGCTGTTTTTT,NA,TRBJ2-2,TRBD1,TRBV14,16
CASSRVTGTHNEAFF,TGCGCCAGCAGCCGAGTGACCGGGACACACAACGAAGCTTTCTTT,NA,TRBJ1-1,NA,TRBV2,15
CASSQVRGTYNSPLHF,TGTGCCAGCAGCCAAGTCCGGGGCACCTATAATTCACCCCTCCACTTT,NA,TRBJ1-6,NA,TRBV7-8,16